The 8 T cell receptor beta chains presented below share a single source sample, sequenced in a study of CD8+ T cells in alopecia areata. RNA, once extracted, was reverse transcribed into cDNA for use as the sequencing template. The protocol was immunoSEQ multiplex PCR, while the TCRdb copy is restricted to in-frame clones and leaves out a portion. There are 100,000 to 150,000 clones in the sample; roughly 61% occur only once, and 3.5% to 5% lies in the top ten. The sequences come from CD4+ T cells sorted from blood, collected at week 0. Receptors originate from a human donor with alopecia areata.

The chain is built from TRBV5-1 and TRBJ1-2; maybe TRBD1 (5 bases). V lost 4 bases and J 7 bases, leaving 14 bases between the germline ends. The V gene's germline CDR1 is SGHRS and CDR2 YFSETQ. The CDR3 runs 13 residues. The CDR3 sequence: CASSSGRAFGYTF. CDR3 sequence (DNA): TGCGCCAGCAGCAGTGGCAGGGCCTTTGGCTACACCTTC.

The V gene is TRBV29-1, the J gene TRBJ1-4; unclear D gene. Trimming stripped 5 bases from V and 7 bases from J, with 14 bases between. The CDR3 runs 13 residues. The germline CDR1 and CDR2 sequences are SQVTM and ANQGSEA. The CDR3 sequence: CSVNLRAGEKLFF. In DNA form, the CDR3 reads TGCAGCGTTAACCTTAGGGCCGGTGAAAAACTGTTTTTT.

The chain uses TRBV27 and TRBJ2-7, with D perhaps matching TRBD1 (5 bases). The ends were cut back, 2 bases at V and 4 bases at J, with 12 bases in the middle. The germline V gene encodes CDR1 MNHEY and CDR2 SMNVEV (reference sequence). The CDR3 consists of 14 residues. CDR3 residues: CASSLQGGDYEQYF. In DNA form, the CDR3 reads TGTGCCAGCAGTTTACAGGGTGGTGATTACGAGCAGTACTTC.

This clone occurred a few times. The V gene is TRBV29-1, the J gene TRBJ2-5, with TRBD1 as a possible D gene (5 bases). From germline, CDR1 is SQVTM and CDR2 ANQGSEA. The CDR3 runs 13 residues. The V end lost 5 bases, the J end lost 0 bases, and 10 bases lay between the germline ends. The CDR3 loop reads CSVRSGNQETQYF. The CDR3 region has the DNA TGCAGCGTTAGGTCAGGGAACCAAGAGACCCAGTACTTC.

This chain links TRBV2 with TRBJ1-1, with TRBD1 matching 9 bases. This CDR3 spans 13 amino acids. The V gene end was trimmed by 6 bases and the J gene end by 1 base; junction bases not matched to a gene: 0. Germline-derived CDR1 and CDR2 are SNHLY and FYNNEI. DNA for the CDR3: TGTGCCAGCAGGGGACAGGGGAACACTGAAGCTTTCTTT. The encoded protein is CASRGQGNTEAFF.

This clone occurred a few times. The CDR3 DNA sequence: TGTGCCAGCAGGGTCGACAGGGACCTTTACAATGAGCAGTTCTTC. It is translated as CASRVDRDLYNEQFF. The chain recombines TRBV6-5 with TRBJ2-1; 7 bases align to TRBD1. Germline V lookup: CDR1 MNHEY, CDR2 SVGAGI. Germline trimming cut 6 bases from V and 4 bases from J; bases unmatched to any gene: 9. The CDR3 extends over 15 amino acids.

V usage is TRBV27 and J usage is TRBJ2-2; possible D gene TRBD1, 6 bases. The V end was cut by 5 bases, the J end by 0 bases, with 10 bases between. Germline assignment: CDR1 MNHEY and CDR2 SMNVEV (reference sequence). The length of the CDR3 is 15 residues. CDR3 protein: CASSRTDTNTGELFF. Written as DNA, the CDR3 is TGTGCCAGCAGTCGGACAGACACGAACACCGGGGAGCTGTTTTTT.

The chain has TRBV4-2 and TRBJ2-7, with D unclear. Germline V lookup: CDR1 LGHNA, CDR2 YNFKEQ. V was clipped by 4 bases and J by 5 bases, with 15 bases between them. CDR3 length: 14 residues. The CDR3 DNA is TGTGCCAGCAGCCTGGACGAGCGTTCCCACGAGCAGTACTTC. It specifies CASSLDERSHEQYF.